This TCR beta chain was retrieved from a study of T cells in Graves' hyperthyroidism and ophthalmopathy. CDR3 length: 14 amino acids. V was trimmed by 8 bases and J by 2 bases, leaving 13 bases between them. Germline loops: CDR1 MNHNS, CDR2 SASEGT. Hyperthyroidism patients were newly diagnosed, had disease duration under 2 months, and were aged 18 to 65 years. At least ten counts were recorded for this clonotype. Template material for amplifying TCR beta CDR3 regions consisted of RNA transcripts. Primed by the HTBI set, a first-round RT-PCR was run on the TCR CDR3. TCRdb re-analysed the multiplex PCR reads in MiXCR, keeping a single row per CDR3 protein. Seen here are around 440,000 distinct CDR3 sequences, 15% to 18% observed once, and the top ten hold almost 8%.

Sequenced: blood. This chain uses TRBV6-1 with TRBJ1-5; D is possibly TRBD1 (5 bases). The clonotype was recovered from a woman aged 18-30 years with Graves' hyperthyroidism. CDR3 amino acids: CASLKGAGNQPQHF. Here the CDR3 DNA reads TGTGCCAGCTTAAAAGGGGCAGGCAATCAGCCCCAGCATTTT.